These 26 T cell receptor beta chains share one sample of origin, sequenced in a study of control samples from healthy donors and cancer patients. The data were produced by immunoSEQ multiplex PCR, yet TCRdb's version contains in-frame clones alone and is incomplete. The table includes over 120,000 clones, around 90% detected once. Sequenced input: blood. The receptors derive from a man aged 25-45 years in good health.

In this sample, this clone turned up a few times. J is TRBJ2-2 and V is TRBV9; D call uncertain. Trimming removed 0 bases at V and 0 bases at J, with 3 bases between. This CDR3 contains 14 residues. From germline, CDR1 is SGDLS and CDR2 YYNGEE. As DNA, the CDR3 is TGTGCCAGCAGCGTAGCCCCGAACACCGGGGAGCTGTTTTTT. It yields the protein CASSVAPNTGELFF.

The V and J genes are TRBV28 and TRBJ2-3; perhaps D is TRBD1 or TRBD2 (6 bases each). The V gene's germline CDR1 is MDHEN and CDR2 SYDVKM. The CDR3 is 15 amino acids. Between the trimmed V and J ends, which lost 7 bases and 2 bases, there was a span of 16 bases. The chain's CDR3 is CASTLGGGPTDTQYF. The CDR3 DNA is TGTGCCAGCACCCTAGGAGGGGGGCCCACAGATACGCAGTATTTT.

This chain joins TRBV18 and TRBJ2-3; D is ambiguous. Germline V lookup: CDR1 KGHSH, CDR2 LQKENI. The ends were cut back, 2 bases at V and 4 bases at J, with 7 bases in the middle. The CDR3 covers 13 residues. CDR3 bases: TGTGCCAGCTCACCAACCGTGGCAGATACGCAGTATTTT. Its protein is CASSPTVADTQYF.

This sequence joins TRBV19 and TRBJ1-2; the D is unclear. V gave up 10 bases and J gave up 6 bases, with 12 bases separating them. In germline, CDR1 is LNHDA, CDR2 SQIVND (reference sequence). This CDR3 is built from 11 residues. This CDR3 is CAIVEGHGYTF. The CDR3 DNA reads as TGTGCCATTGTGGAAGGGCATGGCTACACCTTC.

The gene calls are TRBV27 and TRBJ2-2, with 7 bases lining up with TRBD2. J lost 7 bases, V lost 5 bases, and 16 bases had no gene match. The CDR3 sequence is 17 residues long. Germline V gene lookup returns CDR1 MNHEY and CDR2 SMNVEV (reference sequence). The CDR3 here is CASSPFGAGRPGGELFF. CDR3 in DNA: TGTGCCAGCAGTCCATTTGGAGCGGGGAGGCCCGGCGGGGAGCTGTTTTTT.

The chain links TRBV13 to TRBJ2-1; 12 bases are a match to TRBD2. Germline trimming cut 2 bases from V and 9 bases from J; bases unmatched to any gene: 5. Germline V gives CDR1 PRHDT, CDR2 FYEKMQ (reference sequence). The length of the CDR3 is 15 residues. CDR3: CASSLLAGGPGEQFF. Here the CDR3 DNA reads TGTGCCAGCAGCTTACTAGCGGGGGGGCCGGGTGAGCAGTTCTTC.

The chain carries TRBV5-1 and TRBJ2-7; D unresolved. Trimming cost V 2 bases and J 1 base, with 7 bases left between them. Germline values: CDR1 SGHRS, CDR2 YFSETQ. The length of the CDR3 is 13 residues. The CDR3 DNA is TGCGCCAGCAGCTTTACGGCTTCCTACGAGCAGTACTTC. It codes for CASSFTASYEQYF.

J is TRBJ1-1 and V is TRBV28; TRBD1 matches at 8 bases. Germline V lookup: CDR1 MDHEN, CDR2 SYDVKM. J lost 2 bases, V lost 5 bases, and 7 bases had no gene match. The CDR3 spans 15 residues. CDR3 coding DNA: TGTGCCAGCAGTCCACAGGGGGTTCTTAACACTGAAGCTTTCTTT. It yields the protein CASSPQGVLNTEAFF.

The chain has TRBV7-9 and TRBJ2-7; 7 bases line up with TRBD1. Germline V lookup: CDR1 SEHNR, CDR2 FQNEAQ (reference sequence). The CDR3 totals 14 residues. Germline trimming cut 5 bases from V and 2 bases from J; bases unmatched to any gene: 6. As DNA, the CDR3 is TGTGCCAGCAGCCCACGGACAGGAACCTACGAGCAGTACTTC. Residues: CASSPRTGTYEQYF. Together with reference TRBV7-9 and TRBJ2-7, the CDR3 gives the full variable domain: DTGVSQNPRHKITKRGQNVTFRCDPISEHNRLYWYRQTLGQGPEFLTYFQNEAQLEKSRLLSDRFSAERPKGSFSTLEIQRTEQGDSAMYLCASSPRTGTYEQYFGPGTRLTVT.

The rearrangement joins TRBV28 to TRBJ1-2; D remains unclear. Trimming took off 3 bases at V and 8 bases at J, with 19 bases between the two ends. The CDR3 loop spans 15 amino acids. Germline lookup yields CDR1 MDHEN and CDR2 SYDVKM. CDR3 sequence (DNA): TGTGCCAGCAGTTTCAGCGGGTTGTGGGGTTACGGCTACACCTTC. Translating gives CASSFSGLWGYGYTF.

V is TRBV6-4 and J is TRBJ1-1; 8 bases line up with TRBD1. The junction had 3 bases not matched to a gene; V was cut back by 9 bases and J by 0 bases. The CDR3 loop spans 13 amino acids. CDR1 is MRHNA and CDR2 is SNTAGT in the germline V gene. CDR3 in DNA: TGTGCCAGTCGGGACAGGCTGAACACTGAAGCTTTCTTT. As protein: CASRDRLNTEAFF.

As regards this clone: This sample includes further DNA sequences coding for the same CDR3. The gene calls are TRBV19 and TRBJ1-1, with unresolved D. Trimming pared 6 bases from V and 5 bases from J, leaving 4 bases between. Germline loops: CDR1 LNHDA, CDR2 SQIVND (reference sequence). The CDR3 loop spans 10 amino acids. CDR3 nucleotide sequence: TGTGCCAGTAGGGGTACTGAAGCTTTCTTT. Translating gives CASRGTEAFF.

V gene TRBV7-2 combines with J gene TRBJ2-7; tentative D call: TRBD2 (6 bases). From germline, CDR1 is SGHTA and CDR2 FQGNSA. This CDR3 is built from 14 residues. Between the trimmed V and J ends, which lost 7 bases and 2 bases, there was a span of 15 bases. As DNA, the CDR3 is TGTGCCAGCATAGAGTGGGGGGTCACCTACGAGCAGTACTTC. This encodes CASIEWGVTYEQYF.

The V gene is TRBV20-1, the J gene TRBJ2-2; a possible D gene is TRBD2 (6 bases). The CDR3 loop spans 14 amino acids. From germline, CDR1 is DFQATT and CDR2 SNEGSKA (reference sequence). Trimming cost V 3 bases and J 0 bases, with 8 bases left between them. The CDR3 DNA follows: TGCAGTGCTAGTGGGGGGACGAACACCGGGGAGCTGTTTTTT. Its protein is CSASGGTNTGELFF.

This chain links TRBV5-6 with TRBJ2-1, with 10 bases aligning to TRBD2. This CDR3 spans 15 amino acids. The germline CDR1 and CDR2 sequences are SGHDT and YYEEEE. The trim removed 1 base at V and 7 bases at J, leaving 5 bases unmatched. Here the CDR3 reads CASSLSGGALNEQFF. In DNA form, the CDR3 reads TGTGCCAGCAGCTTGAGCGGGGGGGCCCTTAATGAGCAGTTCTTC.

CDR3 loop: CASSPGQGTIHEQYF. The CDR3 nucleotides are TGTGCCAGCTCACCTGGACAGGGGACTATCCACGAGCAGTACTTC. This rearrangement joins TRBV18 to TRBJ2-7, with TRBD1 identical over 9 bases. This CDR3 region has 15 residues. Germline V gene lookup returns CDR1 KGHSH and CDR2 LQKENI. Trimming took 3 bases from V and 5 from J; bases not matched to a gene: 8.

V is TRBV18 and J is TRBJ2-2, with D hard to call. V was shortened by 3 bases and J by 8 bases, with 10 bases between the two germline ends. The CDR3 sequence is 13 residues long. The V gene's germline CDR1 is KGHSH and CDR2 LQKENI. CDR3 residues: CASSPGPNGELFF. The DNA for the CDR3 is TGTGCCAGCTCACCTGGACCCAATGGGGAGCTGTTTTTT. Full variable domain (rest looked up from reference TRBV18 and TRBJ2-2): NAGVMQNPRHLVRRRGQEARLRCSPMKGHSHVYWYRQLPEEGLKFMVYLQKENIIDESGMPKERFSAEFPKEGPSILRIQQVVRGDSAAYFCASSPGPNGELFFGEGSRLTVL.

CDR3: CASAGVAAEAFF. In DNA, the CDR3 is TGTGCTAGTGCCGGGGTTGCCGCGGAAGCTTTCTTT. The chain combines TRBV12-5 with TRBJ1-1; the D is unclear. The CDR3 consists of 12 residues. The germline V gene has CDR1 LGHNT and CDR2 FRNRAP. V lost 7 bases and J 8 bases, leaving 14 bases between the germline ends.

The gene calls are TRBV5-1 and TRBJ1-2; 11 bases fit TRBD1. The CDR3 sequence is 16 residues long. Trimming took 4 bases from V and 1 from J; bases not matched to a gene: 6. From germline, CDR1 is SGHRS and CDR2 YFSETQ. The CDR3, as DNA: TGCGCCAGCAGCGTCGGACAGGGGGCGCGTAACTATGGCTACACCTTC. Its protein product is CASSVGQGARNYGYTF.

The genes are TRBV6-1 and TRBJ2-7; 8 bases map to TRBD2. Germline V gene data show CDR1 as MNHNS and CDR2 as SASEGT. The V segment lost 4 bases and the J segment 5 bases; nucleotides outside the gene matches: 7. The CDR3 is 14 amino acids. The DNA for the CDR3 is TGTGCCAGCAGTGGAGCGGGGGTGGTGAACGAGCAGTACTTC. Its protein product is CASSGAGVVNEQYF.

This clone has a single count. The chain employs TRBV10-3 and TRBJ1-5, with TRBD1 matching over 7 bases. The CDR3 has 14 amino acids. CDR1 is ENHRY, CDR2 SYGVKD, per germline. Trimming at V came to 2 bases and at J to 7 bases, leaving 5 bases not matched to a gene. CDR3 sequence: CAISEEGAGQPQHF. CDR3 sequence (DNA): TGTGCCATCAGTGAGGAGGGGGCTGGACAGCCCCAGCATTTT.

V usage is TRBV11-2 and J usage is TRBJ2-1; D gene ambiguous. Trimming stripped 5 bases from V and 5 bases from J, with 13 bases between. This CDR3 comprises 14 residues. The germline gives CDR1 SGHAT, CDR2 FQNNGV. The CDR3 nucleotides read TGTGCCAGCAGCCTGGGTGGGTACGACAATGAGCAGTTCTTC. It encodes CASSLGGYDNEQFF.

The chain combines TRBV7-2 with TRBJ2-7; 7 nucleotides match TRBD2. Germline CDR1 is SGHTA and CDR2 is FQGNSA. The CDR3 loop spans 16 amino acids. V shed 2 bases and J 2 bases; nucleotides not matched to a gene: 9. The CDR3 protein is CASSLRFASGTYEQYF. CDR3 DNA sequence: TGTGCCAGCAGCTTACGATTCGCTAGCGGAACCTACGAGCAGTACTTC.

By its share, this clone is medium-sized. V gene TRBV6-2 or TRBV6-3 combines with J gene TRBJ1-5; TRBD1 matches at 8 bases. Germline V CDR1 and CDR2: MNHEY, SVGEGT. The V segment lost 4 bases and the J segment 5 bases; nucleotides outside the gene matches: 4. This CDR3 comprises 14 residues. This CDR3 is CASSSQGADQPQHF. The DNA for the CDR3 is TGTGCCAGCAGTTCGCAGGGGGCGGATCAGCCCCAGCATTTT.

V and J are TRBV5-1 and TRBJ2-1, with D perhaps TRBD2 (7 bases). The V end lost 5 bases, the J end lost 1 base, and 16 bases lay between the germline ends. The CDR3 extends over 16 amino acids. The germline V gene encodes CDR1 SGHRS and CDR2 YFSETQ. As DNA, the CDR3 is TGCGCCAGCAGTTACGGGGGGCCCCGATCCTACAATGAGCAGTTCTTC. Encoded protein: CASSYGGPRSYNEQFF.

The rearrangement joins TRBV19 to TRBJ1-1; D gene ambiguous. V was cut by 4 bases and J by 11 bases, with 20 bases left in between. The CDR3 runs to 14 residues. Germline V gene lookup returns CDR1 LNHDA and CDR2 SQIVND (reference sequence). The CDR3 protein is CASSSSALEGQAFF. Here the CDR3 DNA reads TGTGCCAGTAGTAGTTCGGCACTAGAAGGGCAGGCTTTCTTT.